This T cell receptor beta chain was sequenced for a study of cytomegalovirus exposure and HLA in healthy donors. Both 60 Vbeta primers and 13 Jbeta primers went into the PCR. The repertoire was sequenced with immunoSEQ multiplex PCR; TCRdb's copy has only in-frame clones and lacks some. There are some 170,000 clones in the sample; approximately 80% occur only once, and roughly 9.3% lies in the top ten. These donors, healthy bone marrow donors, were studied. While unrecorded immune exposures were likely, the donors were nominally healthy when sampled. The germline V and J ends were trimmed by 2 bases and 4 bases, with 9 bases remaining between them. This CDR3 is built from 13 residues. Germline V lookup: CDR1 KGHSH, CDR2 LQKENI. Of note for this clone: What it recognizes is unknown.

Study results and limitations: In an earlier analysis, productive rearrangement rates for most beta V segments clustered near 87% or 30%. HLA alleles showed associations with roughly 17,000 TCR beta sequences in a later analysis, at a 0.05 false discovery rate.

The sequenced sample consisted of PBMCs. This TCR derives from a man aged 18 to 29 in good health and CMV-seropositive. The chain recombines TRBV18 with TRBJ2-7, with D possibly TRBD2 on 5 matching bases. Here the CDR3 DNA reads TGTGCCAGCTCACCAGAGGGTAAATACGAGCAGTACTTC. It yields the protein CASSPEGKYEQYF.